This T cell receptor beta chain was sequenced for a study of hypomethylating agent response in myelodysplastic syndrome. Trimming removed 5 bases at V and 0 bases at J, with 5 bases between. The CDR3 runs to 14 residues. Germline values: CDR1 SGHTA, CDR2 FQGNSA. In regard to this clone: What it binds is unknown.

Study outcomes and limitations: More novel clonotypes appeared in responders; more contracted clonotypes appeared in non-responders after treatment. Whether shared GLIPH2 clusters recognize novel MDS antigens was not confirmed.

At survey resolution, 400 ng of DNA per sample was split into two 200 ng replicates. Sequencing was performed with immunoSEQ multiplex PCR; in TCRdb, only in-frame clones are kept and a portion is missing. The table shows 3,000 to 4,000 clones, with almost 85% occurring only once. The sequences come from bone marrow, collected before or after starting hypomethylating agent treatment for myelodysplastic syndrome (not recorded which). V usage is TRBV7-2 and J usage is TRBJ2-6; D uncertain. The sequence derives from a human donor with myelodysplastic syndrome. CDR3 amino acids: CASSPSSGANVLTF. Here the CDR3 DNA reads TGTGCCAGCAGCCCGAGCTCTGGGGCCAACGTCCTGACTTTC.